Many counts were recorded for the clone carrying this T cell receptor (beta chain). Its antigen is not identified. This specimen comes from a study of blood T cells in healthy people across ages. Findings and limits, study-wide: Using unsorted PBMCs precluded a conclusive naive versus antigen-experienced comparison. When set beside aged donors, long-lived donors presented more naive CD4+ cells and higher diversity.

The use of a sample-barcoded 5' primer and a J-beta primer mix characterized a second PCR of about 7 to 12 cycles. Template switching added a 12-random-nucleotide identifier to every cDNA molecule. TCRdb re-called the 5' RACE reads with MiXCR, one entry per CDR3 protein. The table has about 1.6 million distinct CDR3 sequences, about 35% seen once; the top ten hold roughly 12%. The germline gives CDR1 SGHTA, CDR2 FQGNSA. Trimming removed 1 base from V and 6 bases from J, with 7 bases in between. The CDR3 consists of 13 residues. Individuals who donated were healthy Caucasians from Russia aged roughly 6 to 95.

The V call is TRBV7-2, the J call TRBJ2-1; D remains ambiguous. The sequence derives from a woman in her 30s in good health. The sequenced sample was blood. Written as DNA, the CDR3 is TGTGCCAGCAGCTTAGGTCCACTCAATGAGCAGTTCTTC. Its protein is CASSLGPLNEQFF.